This passage covers 2 T cell receptor beta chains from one sample sequenced in a study of blood T cell repertoires in COVID-19. Sequencing used immunoSEQ multiplex PCR; TCRdb keeps in-frame clones, though not all of them. The sample yields some 70,000 clones, around 90% seen once. The sample taken for sequencing was peripheral blood. These receptors were collected from a man aged 45-60 years with acute or convalescent COVID-19.

V and J are TRBV5-1 and TRBJ2-5, with D possibly being TRBD2 (6 bases). The CDR3 runs to 15 residues. Per the germline V gene, CDR1 is SGHRS and CDR2 is YFSETQ. V was trimmed by 6 bases and J by 3 bases, leaving 18 bases between them. The CDR3 nucleotides are TGCGCCAGCACCATGGGACTTTTTGGGGAAGAGACCCAGTACTTC. This codes for CASTMGLFGEETQYF.

CDR3 DNA: TGTGCCAGCAGTTACTCGGCGGGGCGGGGAGATACGCAGTATTTT. Amino acid sequence: CASSYSAGRGDTQYF. J is TRBJ2-3 and V is TRBV6-6; D is possibly TRBD2 (6 bases). Per germline, CDR1 MNHNY and CDR2 SVGAGI (reference sequence). V was cut by 0 bases and J by 5 bases, with 12 bases left in between. This CDR3 spans 15 amino acids.